This TCR beta chain appears in the sequencing data of a study of blood T cell repertoires in COVID-19. Clones were sequenced by immunoSEQ multiplex PCR, and TCRdb holds only the in-frame ones, with some missing. The table includes over 250,000 clones, roughly 88% detected once. CDR1 is SGHNT, CDR2 YYREEE, per germline (reference sequence). V gave up 0 bases and J gave up 5 bases; unmatched junction bases: 2. The CDR3 has 15 amino acids. Material for sequencing was peripheral blood. This sequence originates from a woman in her 30s with acute or convalescent COVID-19. The genes are TRBV5-4 and TRBJ2-5; 12 bases map to TRBD2. CDR3 amino acids: CASSLVTSGSETQYF. DNA of the CDR3: TGTGCCAGCAGCTTGGTGACTAGCGGGAGTGAGACCCAGTACTTC.